The following is a T cell receptor (beta chain) sequence with its context. No antigen is known for it. The data are from a study of cytomegalovirus exposure and HLA in healthy donors. Study in general: Findings of an earlier analysis included around 100 million unique TCR beta sequences from 200 million or so T cells. Whole-study results and caveats: Immune exposure information comprised only CMV serostatus. Most TCR sequences showed up rarely, but some public TCRs showed up in many donors. The majority of CMV-associated TCR beta chains were reported as apparently HLA-restricted in a later analysis.

PCR used 60 Vbeta primers and 13 Jbeta primers. Data came from immunoSEQ multiplex PCR; TCRdb stores just in-frame clones and leaves some out. This sample carries some 100,000 clones, 55% to 75% of them seen once, and the ten largest clones take about 5%. The CDR3 spans 13 residues. V lost 5 bases, J lost 8 bases, and 5 bases stayed unmatched. CDR1 MNHEY and CDR2 SVGAGI come from the germline V gene. The clonotype comes from a woman aged 70-85 years in good health and CMV-seropositive. The source material was PBMCs. This sequence joins TRBV6-5 and TRBJ1-2; 10 nucleotides match TRBD1. The CDR3 spells CASSRTGGRGYTF. The CDR3 DNA reads TGTGCCAGCAGTCGGACAGGGGGAAGAGGCTACACCTTC.